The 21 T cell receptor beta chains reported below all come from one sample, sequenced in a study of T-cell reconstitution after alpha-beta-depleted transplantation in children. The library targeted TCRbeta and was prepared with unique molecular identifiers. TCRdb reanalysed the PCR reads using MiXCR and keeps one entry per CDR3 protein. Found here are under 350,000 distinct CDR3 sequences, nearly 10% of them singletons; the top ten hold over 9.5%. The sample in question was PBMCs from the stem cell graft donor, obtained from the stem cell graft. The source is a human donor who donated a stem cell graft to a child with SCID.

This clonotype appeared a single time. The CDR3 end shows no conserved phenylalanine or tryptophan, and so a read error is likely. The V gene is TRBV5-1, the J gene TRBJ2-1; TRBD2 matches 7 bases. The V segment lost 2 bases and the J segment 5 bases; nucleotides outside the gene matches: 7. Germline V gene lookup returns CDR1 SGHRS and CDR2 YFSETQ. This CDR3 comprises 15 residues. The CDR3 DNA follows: TGCGCCAGCAGCTTCCGGGCCGGGGGGAACAATGAGCAGTTCCTC. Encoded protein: CASSFRAGGNNEQFL.

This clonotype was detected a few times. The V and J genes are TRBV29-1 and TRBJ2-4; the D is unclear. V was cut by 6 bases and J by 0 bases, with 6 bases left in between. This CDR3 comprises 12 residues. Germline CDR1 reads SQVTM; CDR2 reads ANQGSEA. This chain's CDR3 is CSVKGAKNIQYF. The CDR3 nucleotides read TGCAGCGTAAAGGGAGCCAAAAACATTCAGTACTTC.

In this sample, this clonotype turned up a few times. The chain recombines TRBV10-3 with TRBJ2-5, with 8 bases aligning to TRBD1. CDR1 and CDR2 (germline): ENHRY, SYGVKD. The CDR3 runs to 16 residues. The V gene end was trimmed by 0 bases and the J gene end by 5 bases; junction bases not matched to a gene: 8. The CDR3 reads CAISESPDREGETQYF. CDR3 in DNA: TGTGCCATCAGTGAGTCTCCGGACAGGGAAGGGGAGACCCAGTACTTC.

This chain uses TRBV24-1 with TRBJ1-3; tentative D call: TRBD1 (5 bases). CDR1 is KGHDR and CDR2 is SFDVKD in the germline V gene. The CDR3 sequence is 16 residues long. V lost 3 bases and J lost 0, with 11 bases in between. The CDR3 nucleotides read TGTGCCACCAGTGATGGGGGACCGAGCTCTGGAAACACCATATATTTT. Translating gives CATSDGGPSSGNTIYF.

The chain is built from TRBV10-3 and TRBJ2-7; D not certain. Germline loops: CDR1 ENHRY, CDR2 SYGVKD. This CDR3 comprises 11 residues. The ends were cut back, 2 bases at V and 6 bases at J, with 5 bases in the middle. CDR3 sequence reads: CAISEVGEQYF. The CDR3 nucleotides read TGTGCCATCAGTGAGGTCGGCGAGCAGTACTTC.

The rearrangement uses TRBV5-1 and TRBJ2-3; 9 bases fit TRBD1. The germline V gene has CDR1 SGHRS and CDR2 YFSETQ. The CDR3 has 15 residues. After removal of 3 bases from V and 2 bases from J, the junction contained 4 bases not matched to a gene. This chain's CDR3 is CASSWTGVSTDTQYF. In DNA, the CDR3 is TGCGCCAGCAGCTGGACAGGGGTGTCCACAGATACGCAGTATTTT.

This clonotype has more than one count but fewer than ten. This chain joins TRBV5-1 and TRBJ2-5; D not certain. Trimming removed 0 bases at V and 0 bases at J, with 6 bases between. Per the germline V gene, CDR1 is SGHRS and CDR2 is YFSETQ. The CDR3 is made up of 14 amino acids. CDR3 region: CASSLGPNQETQYF. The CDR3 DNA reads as TGCGCCAGCAGCTTGGGGCCTAACCAAGAGACCCAGTACTTC.

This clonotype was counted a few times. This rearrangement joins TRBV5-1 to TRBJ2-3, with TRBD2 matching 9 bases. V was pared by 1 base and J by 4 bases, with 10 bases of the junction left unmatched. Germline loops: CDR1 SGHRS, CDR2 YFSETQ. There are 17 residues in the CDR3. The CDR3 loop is CASSLRLAGGPADTQYF. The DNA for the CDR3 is TGCGCCAGCAGCTTGAGACTGGCGGGGGGGCCGGCAGATACGCAGTATTTT.

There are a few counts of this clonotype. In nucleotides, the CDR3 is TGCGCCAGCAGCGGGATACCGGGACAGGGCTCATTTTACAATGAGCAGTTCTTC. Encoded protein: CASSGIPGQGSFYNEQFF. This sequence joins TRBV5-1 and TRBJ2-1, with 9 positions matching TRBD1. The CDR3 runs 18 residues. With V trimmed by 4 bases and J by 4 bases, 15 bases remained unmatched. Germline-derived CDR1 and CDR2 are SGHRS and YFSETQ.

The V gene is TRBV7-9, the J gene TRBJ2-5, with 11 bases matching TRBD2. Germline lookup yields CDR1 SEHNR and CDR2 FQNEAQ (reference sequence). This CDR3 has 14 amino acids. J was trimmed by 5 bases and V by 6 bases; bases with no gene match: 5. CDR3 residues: CASSIAGGPETQYF. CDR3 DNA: TGTGCCAGCAGTATAGCGGGGGGGCCGGAGACCCAGTACTTC.

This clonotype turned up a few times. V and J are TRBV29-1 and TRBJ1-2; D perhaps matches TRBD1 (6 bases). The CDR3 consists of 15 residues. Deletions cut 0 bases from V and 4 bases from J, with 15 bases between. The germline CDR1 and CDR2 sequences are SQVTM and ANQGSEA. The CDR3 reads CSVEEIRQARYGYTF. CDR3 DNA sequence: TGCAGCGTTGAAGAGATTAGACAGGCCCGCTATGGCTACACCTTC.

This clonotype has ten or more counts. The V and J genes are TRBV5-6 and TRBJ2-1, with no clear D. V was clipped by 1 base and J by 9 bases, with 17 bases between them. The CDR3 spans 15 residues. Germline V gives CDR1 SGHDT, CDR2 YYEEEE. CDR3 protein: CASSLWSRPFVEQFF. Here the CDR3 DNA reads TGTGCCAGCAGCTTGTGGTCCCGCCCCTTTGTTGAGCAGTTCTTC. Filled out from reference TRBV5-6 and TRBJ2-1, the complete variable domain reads DAGVTQSPTHLIKTRGQQVTLRCSPKSGHDTVSWYQQALGQGPQFIFQYYEEEERQRGNFPDRFSGHQFPNYSSELNVNALLLGDSALYLCASSLWSRPFVEQFFGPGTRLTVL.

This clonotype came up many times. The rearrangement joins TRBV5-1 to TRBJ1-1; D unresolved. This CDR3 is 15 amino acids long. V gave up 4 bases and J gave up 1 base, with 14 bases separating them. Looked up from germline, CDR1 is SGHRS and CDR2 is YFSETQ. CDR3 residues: CASSAGPGRNTEAFF. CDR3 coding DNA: TGCGCCAGCAGCGCCGGTCCGGGCAGGAACACTGAAGCTTTCTTT. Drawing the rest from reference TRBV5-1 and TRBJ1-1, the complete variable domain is KAGVTQTPRYLIKTRGQQVTLSCSPISGHRSVSWYQQTPGQGLQFLFEYFSETQRNKGNFPGRFSGRQFSNSRSEMNVSTLELGDSALYLCASSAGPGRNTEAFFGQGTRLTVV.

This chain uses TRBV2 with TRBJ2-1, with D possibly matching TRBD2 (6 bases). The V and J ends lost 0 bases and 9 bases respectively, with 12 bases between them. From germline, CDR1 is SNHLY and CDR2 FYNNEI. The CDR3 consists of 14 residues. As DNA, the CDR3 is TGTGCCAGCAGTGAAGCGCTTGGGGGGTCTGAGCAGTTCTTC. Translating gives CASSEALGGSEQFF.

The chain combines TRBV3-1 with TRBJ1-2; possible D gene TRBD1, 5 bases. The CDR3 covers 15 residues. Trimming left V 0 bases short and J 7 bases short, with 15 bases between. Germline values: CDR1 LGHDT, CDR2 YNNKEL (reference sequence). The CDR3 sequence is CASSQDGGRDTGYTF. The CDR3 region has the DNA TGTGCCAGCAGCCAAGATGGGGGACGGGATACTGGCTACACCTTC.

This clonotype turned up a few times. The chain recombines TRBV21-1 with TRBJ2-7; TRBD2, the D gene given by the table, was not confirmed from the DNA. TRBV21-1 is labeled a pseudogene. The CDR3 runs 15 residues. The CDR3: CASSGEREGSYEQYF. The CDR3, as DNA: TGTGCCAGCAGCGGGGAGAGGGAGGGGTCCTACGAGCAGTACTTC.

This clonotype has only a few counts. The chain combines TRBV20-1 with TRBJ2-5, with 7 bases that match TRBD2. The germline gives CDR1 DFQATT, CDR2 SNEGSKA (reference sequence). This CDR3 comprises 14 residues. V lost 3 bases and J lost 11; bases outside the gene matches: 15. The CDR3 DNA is TGCAGTGCTAGGCACCCGTTGAGCGGGGCCCTACAGTACTTC. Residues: CSARHPLSGALQYF.

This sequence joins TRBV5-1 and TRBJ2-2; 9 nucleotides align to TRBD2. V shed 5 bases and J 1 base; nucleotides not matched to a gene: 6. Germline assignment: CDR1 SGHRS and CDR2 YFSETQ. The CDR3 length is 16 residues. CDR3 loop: CASRKASGVNTGELFF. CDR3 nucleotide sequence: TGCGCCAGCAGAAAGGCTAGCGGGGTGAACACCGGGGAGCTGTTTTTT.

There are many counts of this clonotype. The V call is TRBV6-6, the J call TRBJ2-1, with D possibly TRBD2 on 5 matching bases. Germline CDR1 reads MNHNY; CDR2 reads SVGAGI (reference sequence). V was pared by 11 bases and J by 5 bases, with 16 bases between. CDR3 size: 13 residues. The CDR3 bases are TGTGCCGCATCCCTAGCAGACCACAATGAGCAGTTCTTC. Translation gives CAASLADHNEQFF.

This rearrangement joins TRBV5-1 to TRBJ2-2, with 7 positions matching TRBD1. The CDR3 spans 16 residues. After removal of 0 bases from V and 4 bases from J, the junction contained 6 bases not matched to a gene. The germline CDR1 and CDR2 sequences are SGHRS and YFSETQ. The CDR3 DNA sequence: TGCGCCAGCAGCTTGGTAGGGGGCGTTGGCACCGGGGAGCTGTTTTTT. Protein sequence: CASSLVGGVGTGELFF. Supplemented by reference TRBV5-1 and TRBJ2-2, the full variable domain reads KAGVTQTPRYLIKTRGQQVTLSCSPISGHRSVSWYQQTPGQGLQFLFEYFSETQRNKGNFPGRFSGRQFSNSRSEMNVSTLELGDSALYLCASSLVGGVGTGELFFGEGSRLTVL.

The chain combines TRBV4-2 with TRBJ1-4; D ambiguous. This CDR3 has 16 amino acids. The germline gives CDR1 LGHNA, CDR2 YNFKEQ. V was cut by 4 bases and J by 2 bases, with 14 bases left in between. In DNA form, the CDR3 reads TGTGCCAGCAGCCCCGGGCACCTCTGCACTAATGAAAAACTGTTTTTT. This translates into CASSPGHLCTNEKLFF.